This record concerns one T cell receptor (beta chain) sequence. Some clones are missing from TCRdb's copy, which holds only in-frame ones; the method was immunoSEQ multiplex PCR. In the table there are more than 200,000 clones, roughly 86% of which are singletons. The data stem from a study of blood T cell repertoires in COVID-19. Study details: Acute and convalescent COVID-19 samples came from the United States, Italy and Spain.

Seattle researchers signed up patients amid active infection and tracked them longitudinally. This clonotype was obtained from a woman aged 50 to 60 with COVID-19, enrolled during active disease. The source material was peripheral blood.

CDR3 region: CSASGDETQYF. The CDR3 nucleotides are TGCAGTGCTAGCGGGGATGAGACCCAGTACTTC. The V call is TRBV20-1, the J call TRBJ2-5, with D tentatively TRBD2 (5 bases). Germline-derived CDR1 and CDR2 are DFQATT and SNEGSKA (reference sequence). The CDR3 contains 11 residues. The V and J ends lost 3 bases and 5 bases respectively, with 7 bases between them.